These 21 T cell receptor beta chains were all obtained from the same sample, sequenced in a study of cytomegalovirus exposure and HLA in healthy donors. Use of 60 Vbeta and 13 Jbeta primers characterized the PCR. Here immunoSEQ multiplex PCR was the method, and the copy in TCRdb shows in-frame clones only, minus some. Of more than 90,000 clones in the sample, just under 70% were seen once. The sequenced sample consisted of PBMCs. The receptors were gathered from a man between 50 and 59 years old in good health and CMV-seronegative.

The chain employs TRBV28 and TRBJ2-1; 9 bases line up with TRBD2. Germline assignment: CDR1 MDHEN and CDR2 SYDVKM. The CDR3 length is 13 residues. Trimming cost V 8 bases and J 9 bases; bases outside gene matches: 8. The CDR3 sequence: CASRTAGGREQFF. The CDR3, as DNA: TGTGCCAGCCGGACAGCGGGAGGTCGTGAGCAGTTCTTC.

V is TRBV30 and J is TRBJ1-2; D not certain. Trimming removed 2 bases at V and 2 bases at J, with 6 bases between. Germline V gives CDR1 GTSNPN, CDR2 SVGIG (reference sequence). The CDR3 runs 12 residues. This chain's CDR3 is CAWSTGNYGYTF. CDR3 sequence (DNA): TGTGCCTGGAGTACGGGGAACTATGGCTACACCTTC.

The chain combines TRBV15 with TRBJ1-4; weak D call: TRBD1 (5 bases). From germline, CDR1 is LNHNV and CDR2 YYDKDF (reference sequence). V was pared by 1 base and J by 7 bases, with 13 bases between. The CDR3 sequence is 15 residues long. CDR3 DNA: TGTGCCACCAGCAGAGGCGGGGGGTCGGTTGAAAAACTGTTTTTT. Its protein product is CATSRGGGSVEKLFF. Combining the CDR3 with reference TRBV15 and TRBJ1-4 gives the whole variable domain DAMVIQNPRYQVTQFGKPVTLSCSQTLNHNVMYWYQQKSSQAPKLLFHYYDKDFNNEADTPDNFQSRRPNTSFCFLDIRSPGLGDTAMYLCATSRGGGSVEKLFFGSGTQLSVL.

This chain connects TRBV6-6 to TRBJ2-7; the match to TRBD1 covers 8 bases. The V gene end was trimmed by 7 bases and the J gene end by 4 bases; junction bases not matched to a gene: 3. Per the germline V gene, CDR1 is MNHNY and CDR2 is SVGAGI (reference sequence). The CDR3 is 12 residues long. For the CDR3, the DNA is TGTGCCAGCAATCGACAGGGGTACGAGCAGTACTTC. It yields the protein CASNRQGYEQYF.

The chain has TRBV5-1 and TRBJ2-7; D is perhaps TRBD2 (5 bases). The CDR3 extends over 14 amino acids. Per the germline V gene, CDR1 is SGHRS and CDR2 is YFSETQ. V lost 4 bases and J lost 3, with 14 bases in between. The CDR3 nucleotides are TGCGCCAGCAGCCGCGGGTCCTCAGGCTACGAGCAGTACTTC. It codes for CASSRGSSGYEQYF.

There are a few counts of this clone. The CDR3 DNA is TGTGCCAGTAGTATCCCCGGGGGAGTAGTTTCCTACAATGAGCAGTTCTTC. The encoded protein is CASSIPGGVVSYNEQFF. The chain employs TRBV19 and TRBJ2-1, with a weak D call TRBD2 (6 bases). Germline-derived CDR1 and CDR2 are LNHDA and SQIVND (reference sequence). This CDR3 contains 17 residues. Trimming removed 3 bases from V and 1 base from J, with 16 bases in between. Full variable domain (rest looked up from reference TRBV19 and TRBJ2-1): DGGITQSPKYLFRKEGQNVTLSCEQNLNHDAMYWYRQDPGQGLRLIYYSQIVNDFQKGDIAEGYSVSREKKESFPLTVTSAQKNPTAFYLCASSIPGGVVSYNEQFFGPGTRLTVL.

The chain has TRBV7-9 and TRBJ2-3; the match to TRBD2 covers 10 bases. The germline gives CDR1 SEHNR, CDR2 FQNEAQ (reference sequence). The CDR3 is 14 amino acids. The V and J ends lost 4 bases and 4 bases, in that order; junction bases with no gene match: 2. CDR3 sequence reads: CASSSGTSADTQYF. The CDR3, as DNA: TGTGCCAGCAGCTCCGGGACTAGCGCAGATACGCAGTATTTT.

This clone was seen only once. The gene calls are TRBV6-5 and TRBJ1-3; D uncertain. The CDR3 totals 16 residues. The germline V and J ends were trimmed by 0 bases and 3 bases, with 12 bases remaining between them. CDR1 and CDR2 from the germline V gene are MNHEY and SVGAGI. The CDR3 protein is CASSYSFTGVGNTIYF. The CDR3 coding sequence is TGTGCCAGCAGTTACTCATTCACCGGGGTTGGAAACACCATATATTTT.

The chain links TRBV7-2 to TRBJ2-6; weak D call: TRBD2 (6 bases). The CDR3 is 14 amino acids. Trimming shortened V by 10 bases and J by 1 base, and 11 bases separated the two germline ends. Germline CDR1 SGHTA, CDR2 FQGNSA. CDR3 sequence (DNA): TGTGCCACCTCGGAGGGGTCTGGGGCCAACGTCCTGACTTTC. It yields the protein CATSEGSGANVLTF.

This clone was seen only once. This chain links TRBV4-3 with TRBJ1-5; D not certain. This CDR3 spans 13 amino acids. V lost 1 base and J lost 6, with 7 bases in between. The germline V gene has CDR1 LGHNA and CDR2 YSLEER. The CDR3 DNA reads TGCGCCAGCAGCCAAGGGGAGAGTCAGCCCCAGCATTTT. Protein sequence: CASSQGESQPQHF.

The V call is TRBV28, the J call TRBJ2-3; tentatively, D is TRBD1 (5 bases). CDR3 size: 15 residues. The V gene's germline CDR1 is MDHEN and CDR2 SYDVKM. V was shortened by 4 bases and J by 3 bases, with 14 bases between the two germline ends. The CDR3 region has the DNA TGTGCCAGCAGTTCTCAGGGATCTGGGACAGATACGCAGTATTTT. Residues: CASSSQGSGTDTQYF.

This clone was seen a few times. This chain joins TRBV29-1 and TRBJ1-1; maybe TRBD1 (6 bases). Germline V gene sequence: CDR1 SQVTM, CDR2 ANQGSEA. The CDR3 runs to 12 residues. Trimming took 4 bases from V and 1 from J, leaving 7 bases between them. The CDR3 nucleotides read TGCAGCGTTGGAGGGGGGAACACTGAAGCTTTCTTT. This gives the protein CSVGGGNTEAFF.

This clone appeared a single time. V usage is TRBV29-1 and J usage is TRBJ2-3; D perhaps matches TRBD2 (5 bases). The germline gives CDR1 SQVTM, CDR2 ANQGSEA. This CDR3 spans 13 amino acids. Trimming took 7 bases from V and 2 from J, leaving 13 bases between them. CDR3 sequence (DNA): TGCAGCGCACATGGGAGAGTCACAGATACGCAGTATTTT. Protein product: CSAHGRVTDTQYF.

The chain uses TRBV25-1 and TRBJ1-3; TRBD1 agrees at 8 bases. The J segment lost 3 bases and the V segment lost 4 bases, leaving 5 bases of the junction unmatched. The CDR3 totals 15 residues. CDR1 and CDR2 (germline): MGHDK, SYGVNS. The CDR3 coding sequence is TGTGCCAGCAGTGCAACAGGGGGAGGTGGAAACACCATATATTTT. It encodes CASSATGGGGNTIYF. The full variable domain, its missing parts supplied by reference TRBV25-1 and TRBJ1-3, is EADIYQTPRYLVIGTGKKITLECSQTMGHDKMYWYQQDPGMELHLIHYSYGVNSTEKGDLSSESTVSRIRTEHFPLTLESARPSHTSQYLCASSATGGGGNTIYFGEGSWLTVV.

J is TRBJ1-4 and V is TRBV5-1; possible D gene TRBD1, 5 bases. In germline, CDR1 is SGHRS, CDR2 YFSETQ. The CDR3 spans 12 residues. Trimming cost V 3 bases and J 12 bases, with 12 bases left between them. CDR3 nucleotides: TGCGCCAGCAGCTCCCGGACGGGGGAACTGTTTTTT. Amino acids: CASSSRTGELFF.

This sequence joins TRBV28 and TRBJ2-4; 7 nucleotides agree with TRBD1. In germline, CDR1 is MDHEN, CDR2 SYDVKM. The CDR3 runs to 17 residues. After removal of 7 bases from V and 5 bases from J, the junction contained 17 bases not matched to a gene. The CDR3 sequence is CASIAGPGRGSENIQYF. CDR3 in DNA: TGTGCCAGCATTGCCGGCCCCGGCAGGGGGTCCGAAAACATTCAGTACTTC. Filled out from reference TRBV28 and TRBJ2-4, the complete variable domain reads DVKVTQSSRYLVKRTGEKVFLECVQDMDHENMFWYRQDPGLGLRLIYFSYDVKMKEKGDIPEGYSVSREKKERFSLILESASTNQTSMYLCASIAGPGRGSENIQYFGAGTRLSVL.

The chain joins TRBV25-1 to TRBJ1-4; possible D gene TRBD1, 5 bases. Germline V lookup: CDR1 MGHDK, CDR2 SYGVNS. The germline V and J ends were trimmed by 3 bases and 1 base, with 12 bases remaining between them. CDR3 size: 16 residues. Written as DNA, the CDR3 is TGTGCCAGCAGTGATGAACGGGGGGGAACTAATGAAAAACTGTTTTTT. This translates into CASSDERGGTNEKLFF.

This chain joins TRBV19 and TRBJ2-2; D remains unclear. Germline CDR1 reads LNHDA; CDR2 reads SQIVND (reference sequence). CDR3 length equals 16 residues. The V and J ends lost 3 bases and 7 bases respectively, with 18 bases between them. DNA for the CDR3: TGTGCCAGTAGTATCTTGGCTTTCCCGTTGATCGGGGAGCTGTTTTTT. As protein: CASSILAFPLIGELFF.

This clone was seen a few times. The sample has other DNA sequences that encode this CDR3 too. CDR3 sequence reads: CASSQGLAGANEQFF. The CDR3 DNA reads as TGCGCCAGCAGCCAGGGACTAGCGGGGGCCAATGAGCAGTTCTTC. J is TRBJ2-1 and V is TRBV4-1, with 14 bases matching TRBD2. With 3 bases clipped from V and 6 bases from J, the junction kept 1 base outside the gene matches. From germline, CDR1 is MGHRA and CDR2 YSYEKL. The CDR3 is 15 residues long.

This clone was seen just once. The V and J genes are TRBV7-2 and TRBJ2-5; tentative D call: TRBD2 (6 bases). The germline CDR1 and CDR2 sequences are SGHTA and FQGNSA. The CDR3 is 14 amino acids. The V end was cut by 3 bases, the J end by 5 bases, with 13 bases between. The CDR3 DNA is TGTGCCAGCAGCTTCCAGAGTGGGGGGGAGACCCAGTACTTC. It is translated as CASSFQSGGETQYF.

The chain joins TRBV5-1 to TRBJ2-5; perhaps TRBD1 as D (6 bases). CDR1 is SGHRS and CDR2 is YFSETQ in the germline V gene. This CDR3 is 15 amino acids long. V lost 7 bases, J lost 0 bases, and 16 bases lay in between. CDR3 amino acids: CASQQGSLYQETQYF. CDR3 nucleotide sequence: TGCGCCAGCCAACAGGGCTCTCTTTACCAAGAGACCCAGTACTTC.